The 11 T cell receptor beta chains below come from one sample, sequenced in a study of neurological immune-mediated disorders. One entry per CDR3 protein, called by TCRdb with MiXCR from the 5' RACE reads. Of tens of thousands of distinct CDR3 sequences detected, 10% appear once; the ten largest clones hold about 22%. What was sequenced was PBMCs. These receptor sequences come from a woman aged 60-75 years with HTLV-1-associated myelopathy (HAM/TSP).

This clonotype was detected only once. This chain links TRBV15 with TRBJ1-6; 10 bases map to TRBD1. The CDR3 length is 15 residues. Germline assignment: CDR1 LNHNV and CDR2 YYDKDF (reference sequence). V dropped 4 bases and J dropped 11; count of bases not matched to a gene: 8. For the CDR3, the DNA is TGTGCCACCAGCATAGGCGGGACAGGGGACCCACCCCTCCACTTT. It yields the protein CATSIGGTGDPPLHF.

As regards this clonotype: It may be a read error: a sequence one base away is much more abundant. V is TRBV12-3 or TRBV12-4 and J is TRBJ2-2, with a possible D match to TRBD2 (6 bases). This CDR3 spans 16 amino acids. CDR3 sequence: CASSFASEANTGDLFF. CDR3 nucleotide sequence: TGTGCCAGCAGTTTTGCTAGCGAGGCGAACACCGGGGATCTGTTTTTT.

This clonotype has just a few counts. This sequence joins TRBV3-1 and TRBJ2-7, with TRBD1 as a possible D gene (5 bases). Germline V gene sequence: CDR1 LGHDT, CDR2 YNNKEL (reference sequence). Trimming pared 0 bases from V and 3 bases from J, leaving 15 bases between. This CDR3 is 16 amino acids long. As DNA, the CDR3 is TGTGCCAGCAGCCAAGATCTTACAGGTAGTATCTACGAGCAGTACTTC. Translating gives CASSQDLTGSIYEQYF.

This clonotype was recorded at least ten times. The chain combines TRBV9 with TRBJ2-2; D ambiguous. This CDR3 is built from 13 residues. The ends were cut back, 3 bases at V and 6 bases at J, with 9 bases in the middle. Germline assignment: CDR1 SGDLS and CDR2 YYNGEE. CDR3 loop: CASSEGSSGELFF. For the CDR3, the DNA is TGTGCCAGCAGCGAGGGAAGTTCCGGGGAGCTGTTTTTT.

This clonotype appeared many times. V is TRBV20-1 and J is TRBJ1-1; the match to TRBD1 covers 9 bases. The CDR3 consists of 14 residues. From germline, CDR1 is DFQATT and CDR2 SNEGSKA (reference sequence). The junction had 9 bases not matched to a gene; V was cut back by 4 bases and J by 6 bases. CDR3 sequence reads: CSATPRQGVSEAFF. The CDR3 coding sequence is TGCAGTGCTACCCCTAGACAGGGGGTTTCTGAAGCTTTCTTT.

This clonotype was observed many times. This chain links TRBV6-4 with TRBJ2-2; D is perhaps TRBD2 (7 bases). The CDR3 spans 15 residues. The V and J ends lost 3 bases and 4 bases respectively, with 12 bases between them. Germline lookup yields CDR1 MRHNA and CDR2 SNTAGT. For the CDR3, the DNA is TGTGCCAGCAGTGAAGGCGGGGGCTCCACCGGGGAGCTGTTTTTT. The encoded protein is CASSEGGGSTGELFF.

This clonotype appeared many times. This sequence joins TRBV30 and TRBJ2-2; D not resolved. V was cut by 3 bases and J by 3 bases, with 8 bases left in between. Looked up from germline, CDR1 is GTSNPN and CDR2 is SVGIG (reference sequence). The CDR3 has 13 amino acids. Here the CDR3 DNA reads TGTGCCTGGAGCCCACAGTACACCGGGGAGCTGTTTTTT. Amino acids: CAWSPQYTGELFF. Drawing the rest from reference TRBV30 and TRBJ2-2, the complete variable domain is SQTIHQWPATLVQPVGSPLSLECTVEGTSNPNLYWYRQAAGRGLQLLFYSVGIGQISSEVPQNLSASRPQDRQFILSSKKLLLSDSGFYLCAWSPQYTGELFFGEGSRLTVL.

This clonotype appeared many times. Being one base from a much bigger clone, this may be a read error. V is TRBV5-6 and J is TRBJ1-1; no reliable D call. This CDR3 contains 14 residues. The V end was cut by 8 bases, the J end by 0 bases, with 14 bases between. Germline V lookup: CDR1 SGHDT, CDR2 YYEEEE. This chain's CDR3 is CARSPGFMNTEAFF. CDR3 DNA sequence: TGTGCCAGAAGCCCAGGATTCATGAACACTGAAGCTTTCTTT.

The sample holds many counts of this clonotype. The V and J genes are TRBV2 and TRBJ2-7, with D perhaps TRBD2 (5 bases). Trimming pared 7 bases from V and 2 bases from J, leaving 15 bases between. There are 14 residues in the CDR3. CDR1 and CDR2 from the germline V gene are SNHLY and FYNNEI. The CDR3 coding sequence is TGTGCCAGCATCCTCTGGAGAGGGACCTACGAGCAGTACTTC. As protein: CASILWRGTYEQYF.

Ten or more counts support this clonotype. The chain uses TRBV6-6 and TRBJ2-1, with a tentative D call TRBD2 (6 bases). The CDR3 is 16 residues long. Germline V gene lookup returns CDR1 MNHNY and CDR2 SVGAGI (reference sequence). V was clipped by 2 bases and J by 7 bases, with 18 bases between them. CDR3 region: CASSYRRDSAGNEQFF. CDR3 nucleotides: TGTGCCAGCAGTTACCGCCGGGACTCCGCGGGTAATGAGCAGTTCTTC.

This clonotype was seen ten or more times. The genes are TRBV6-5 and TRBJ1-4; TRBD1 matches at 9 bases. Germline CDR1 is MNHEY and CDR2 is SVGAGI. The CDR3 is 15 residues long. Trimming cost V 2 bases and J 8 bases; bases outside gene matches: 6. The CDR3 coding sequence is TGTGCCAGCAGTTACGTGGGACAGGGTGCAGAAAAACTGTTTTTT. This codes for CASSYVGQGAEKLFF.